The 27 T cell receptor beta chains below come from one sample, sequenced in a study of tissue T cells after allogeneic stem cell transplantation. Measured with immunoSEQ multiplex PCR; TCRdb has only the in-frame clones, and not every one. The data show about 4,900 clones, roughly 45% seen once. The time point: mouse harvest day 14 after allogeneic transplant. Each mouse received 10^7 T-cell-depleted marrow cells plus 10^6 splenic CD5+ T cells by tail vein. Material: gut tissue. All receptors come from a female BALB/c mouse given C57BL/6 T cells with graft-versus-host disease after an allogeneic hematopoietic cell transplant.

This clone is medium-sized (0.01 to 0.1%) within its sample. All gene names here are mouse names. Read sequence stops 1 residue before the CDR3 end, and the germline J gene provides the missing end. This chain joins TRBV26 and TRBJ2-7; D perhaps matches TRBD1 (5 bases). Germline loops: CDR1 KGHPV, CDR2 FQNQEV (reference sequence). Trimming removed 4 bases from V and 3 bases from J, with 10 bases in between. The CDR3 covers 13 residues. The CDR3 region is CASSPGGVYEQYF. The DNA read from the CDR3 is TGTGCCAGCAGTCCCGGAGGGGTCTATGAACAGTAC. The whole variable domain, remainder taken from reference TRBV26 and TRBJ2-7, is NSKVIQTPRYLVKGQGQKAKMRCIPEKGHPVVFWYQQNKNNEFKFLINFQNQEVLQQIDMTEKRFSAECPSNSPCSLEIQSSEAGDSALYLCASSPGGVYEQYFGPGTRLTVL.

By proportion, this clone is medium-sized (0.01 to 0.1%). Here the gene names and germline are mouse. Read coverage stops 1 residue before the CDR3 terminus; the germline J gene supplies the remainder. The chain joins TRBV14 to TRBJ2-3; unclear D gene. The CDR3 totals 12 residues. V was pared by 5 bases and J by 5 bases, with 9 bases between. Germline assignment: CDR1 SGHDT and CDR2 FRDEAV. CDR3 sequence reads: CASSREGETLYF. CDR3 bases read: TGTGCCAGCAGCCGTGAGGGAGAAACGCTGTAT.

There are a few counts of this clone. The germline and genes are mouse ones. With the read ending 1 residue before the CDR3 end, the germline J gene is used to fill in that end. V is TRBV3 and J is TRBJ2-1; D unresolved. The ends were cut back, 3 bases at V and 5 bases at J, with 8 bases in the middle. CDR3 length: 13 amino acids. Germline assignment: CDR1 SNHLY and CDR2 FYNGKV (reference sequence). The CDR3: CASSFRADAEQFF. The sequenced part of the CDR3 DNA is TGTGCCAGCAGCTTCCGGGCGGATGCTGAGCAGTTC.

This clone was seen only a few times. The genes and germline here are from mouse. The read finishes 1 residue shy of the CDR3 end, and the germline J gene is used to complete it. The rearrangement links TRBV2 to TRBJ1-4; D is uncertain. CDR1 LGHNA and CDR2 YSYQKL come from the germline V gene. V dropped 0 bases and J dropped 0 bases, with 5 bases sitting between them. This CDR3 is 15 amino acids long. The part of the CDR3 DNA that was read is TGTGCCAGCAGCCAAGATCCAATTTCCAACGAAAGATTATTT. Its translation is CASSQDPISNERLF. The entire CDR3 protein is CASSQDPISNERLFF.

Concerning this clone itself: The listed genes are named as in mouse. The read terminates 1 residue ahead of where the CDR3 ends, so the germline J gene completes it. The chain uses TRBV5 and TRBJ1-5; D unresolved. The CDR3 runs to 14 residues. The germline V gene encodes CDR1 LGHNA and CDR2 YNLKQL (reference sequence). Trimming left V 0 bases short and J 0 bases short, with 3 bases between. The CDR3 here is CASSQDNNNQAPLF. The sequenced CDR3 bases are TGTGCCAGCAGCCAAGACAATAACAACCAGGCTCCGCTT.

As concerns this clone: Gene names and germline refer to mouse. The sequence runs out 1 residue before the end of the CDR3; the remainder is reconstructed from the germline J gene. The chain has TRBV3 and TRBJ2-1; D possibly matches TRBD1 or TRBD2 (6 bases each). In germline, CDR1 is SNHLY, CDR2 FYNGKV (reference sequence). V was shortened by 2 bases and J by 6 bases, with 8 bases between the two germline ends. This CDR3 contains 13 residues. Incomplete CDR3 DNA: TGTGCCAGCAGCTTAAGGGGGGTTGCTGAGCAGTTC. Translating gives CASSLRGVAEQF. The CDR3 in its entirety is CASSLRGVAEQFF.

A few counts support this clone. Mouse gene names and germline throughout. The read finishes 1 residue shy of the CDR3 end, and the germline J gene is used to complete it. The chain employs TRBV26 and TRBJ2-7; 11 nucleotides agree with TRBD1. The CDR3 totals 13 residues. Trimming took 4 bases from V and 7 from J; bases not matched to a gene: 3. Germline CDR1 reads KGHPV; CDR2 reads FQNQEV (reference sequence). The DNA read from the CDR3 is TGTGCCAGCAGTCCGGACAGGGGGCAAGAACAGTAC. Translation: CASSPDRGQEQY. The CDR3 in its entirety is CASSPDRGQEQYF.

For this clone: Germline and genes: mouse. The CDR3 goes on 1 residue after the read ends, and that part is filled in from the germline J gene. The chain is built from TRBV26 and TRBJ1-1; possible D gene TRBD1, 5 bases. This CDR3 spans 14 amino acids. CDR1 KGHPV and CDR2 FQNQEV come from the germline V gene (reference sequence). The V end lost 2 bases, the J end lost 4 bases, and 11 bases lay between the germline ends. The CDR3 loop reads CASSLEGRGTEVFF. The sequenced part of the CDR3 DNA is TGTGCCAGCAGTCTGGAGGGGAGGGGCACAGAAGTCTTC.

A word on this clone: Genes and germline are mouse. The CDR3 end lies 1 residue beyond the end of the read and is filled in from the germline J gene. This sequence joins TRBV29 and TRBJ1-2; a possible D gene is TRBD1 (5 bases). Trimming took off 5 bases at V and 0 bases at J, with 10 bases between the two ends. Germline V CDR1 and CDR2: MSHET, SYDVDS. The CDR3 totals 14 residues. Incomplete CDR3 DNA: TGTGCTAGCAGTCCGGGACCTGCAAACTCCGACTACACC. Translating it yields CASSPGPANSDYT. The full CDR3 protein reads CASSPGPANSDYTF. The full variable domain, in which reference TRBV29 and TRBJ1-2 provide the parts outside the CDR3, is DMKVTQMPRYLIKRMGENVLLECGQDMSHETMYWYRQDPGLGLQLIYISYDVDSNSEGDIPKGYRVSRKKREHFSLILDSAKTNQTSVYFCASSPGPANSDYTFGSGTRLLVI.

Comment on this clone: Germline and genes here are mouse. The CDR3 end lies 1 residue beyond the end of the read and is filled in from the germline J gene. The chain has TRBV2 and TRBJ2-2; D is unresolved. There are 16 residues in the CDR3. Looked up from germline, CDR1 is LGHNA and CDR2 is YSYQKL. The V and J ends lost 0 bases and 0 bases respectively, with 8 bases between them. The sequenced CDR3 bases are TGTGCCAGCAGCCAAGAATGGCAGTCAAACACCGGGCAGCTCTAC. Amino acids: CASSQEWQSNTGQLY. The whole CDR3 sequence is CASSQEWQSNTGQLYF.

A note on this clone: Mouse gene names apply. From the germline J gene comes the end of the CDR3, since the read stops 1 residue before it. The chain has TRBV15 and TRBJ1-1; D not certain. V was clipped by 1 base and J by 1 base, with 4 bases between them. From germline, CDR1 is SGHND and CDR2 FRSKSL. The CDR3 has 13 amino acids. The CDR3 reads CASSLVGNTEVFF. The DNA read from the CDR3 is TGTGCCAGCAGTTTAGTGGGGAACACAGAAGTCTTC.

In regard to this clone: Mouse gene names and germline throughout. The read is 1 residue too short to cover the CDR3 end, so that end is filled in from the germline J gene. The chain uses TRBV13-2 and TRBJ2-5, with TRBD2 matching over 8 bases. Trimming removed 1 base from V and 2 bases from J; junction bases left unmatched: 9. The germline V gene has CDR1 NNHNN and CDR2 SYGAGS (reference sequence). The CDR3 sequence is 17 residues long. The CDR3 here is CASGDLWAGGPQDTQYF. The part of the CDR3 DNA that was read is TGTGCCAGCGGTGATTTGTGGGCTGGGGGGCCCCAAGACACCCAGTAC.

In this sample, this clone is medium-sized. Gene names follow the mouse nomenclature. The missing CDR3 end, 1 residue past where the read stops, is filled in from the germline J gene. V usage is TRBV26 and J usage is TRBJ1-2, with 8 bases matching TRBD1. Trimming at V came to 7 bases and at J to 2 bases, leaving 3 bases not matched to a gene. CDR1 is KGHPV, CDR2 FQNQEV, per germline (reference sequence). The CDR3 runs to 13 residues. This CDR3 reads CASIRTGNSDYTF. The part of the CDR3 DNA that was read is TGTGCCAGCATTAGGACAGGGAACTCCGACTACACC. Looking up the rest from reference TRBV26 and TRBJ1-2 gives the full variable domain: NSKVIQTPRYLVKGQGQKAKMRCIPEKGHPVVFWYQQNKNNEFKFLINFQNQEVLQQIDMTEKRFSAECPSNSPCSLEIQSSEAGDSALYLCASIRTGNSDYTFGSGTRLLVI.

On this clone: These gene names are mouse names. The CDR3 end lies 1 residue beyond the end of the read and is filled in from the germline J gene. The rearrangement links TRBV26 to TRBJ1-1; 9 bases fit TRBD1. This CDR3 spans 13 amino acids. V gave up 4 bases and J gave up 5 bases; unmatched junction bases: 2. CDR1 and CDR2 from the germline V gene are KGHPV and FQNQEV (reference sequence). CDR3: CASSPGQGTEVFF. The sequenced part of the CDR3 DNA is TGTGCCAGCAGTCCCGGACAGGGGACAGAAGTCTTC.

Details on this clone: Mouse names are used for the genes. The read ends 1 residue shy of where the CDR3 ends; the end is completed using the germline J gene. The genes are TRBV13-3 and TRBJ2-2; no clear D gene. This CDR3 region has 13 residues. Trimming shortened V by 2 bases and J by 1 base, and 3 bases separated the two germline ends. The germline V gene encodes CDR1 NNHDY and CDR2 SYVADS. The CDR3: CASSDRNTGQLYF. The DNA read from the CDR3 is TGTGCCAGCAGTGACAGAAACACCGGGCAGCTCTAC.

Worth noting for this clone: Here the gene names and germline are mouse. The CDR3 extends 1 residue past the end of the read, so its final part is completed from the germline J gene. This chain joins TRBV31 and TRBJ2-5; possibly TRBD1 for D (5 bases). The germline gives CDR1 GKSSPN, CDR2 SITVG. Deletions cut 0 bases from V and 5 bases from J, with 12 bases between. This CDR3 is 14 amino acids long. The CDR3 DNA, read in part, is TGTGCCTGGAGTCTAGAGGGGAGAGGAGACACCCAGTAC. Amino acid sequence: CAWSLEGRGDTQY. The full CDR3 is CAWSLEGRGDTQYF.

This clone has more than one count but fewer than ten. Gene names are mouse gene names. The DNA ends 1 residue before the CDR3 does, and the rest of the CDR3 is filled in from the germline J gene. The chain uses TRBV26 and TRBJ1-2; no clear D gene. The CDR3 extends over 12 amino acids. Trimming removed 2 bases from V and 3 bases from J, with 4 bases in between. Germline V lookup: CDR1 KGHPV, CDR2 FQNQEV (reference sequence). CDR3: CASSLGDSDYTF. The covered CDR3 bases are TGTGCCAGCAGTCTGGGGGACTCCGACTACACC.

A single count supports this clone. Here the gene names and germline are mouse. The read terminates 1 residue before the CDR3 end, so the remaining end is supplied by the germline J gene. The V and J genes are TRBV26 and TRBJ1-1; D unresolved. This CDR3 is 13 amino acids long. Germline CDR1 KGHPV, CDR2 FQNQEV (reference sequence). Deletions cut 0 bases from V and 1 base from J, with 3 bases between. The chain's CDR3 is CASSLSGNTEVFF. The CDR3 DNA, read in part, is TGTGCCAGCAGTCTGTCCGGGAACACAGAAGTCTTC.

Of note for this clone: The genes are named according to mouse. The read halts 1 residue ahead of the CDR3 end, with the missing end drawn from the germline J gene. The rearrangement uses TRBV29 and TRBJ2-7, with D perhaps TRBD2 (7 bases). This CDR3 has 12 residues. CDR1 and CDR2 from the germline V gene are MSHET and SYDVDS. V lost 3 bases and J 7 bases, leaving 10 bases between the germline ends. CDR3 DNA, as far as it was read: TGTGCTAGCAGTTTTGGGGGGCGGGAACAGTAC. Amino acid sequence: CASSFGGREQY. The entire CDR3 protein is CASSFGGREQYF.

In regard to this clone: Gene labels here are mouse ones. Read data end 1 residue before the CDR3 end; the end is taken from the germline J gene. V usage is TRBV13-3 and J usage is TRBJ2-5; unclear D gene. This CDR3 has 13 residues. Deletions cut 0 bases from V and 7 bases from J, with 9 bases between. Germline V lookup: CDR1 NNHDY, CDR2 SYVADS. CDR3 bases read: TGTGCCAGCAGTGATGACGGGAGAAACACCCAGTAC. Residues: CASSDDGRNTQY. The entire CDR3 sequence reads CASSDDGRNTQYF.

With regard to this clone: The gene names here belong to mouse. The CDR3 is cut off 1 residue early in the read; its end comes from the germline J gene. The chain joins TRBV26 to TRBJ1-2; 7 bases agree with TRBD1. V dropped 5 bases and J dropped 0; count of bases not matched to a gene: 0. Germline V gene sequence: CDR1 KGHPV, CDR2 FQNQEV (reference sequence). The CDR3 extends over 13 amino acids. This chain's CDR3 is CASSGQANSDYTF. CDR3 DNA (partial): TGTGCCAGCAGTGGACAGGCAAACTCCGACTACACC.

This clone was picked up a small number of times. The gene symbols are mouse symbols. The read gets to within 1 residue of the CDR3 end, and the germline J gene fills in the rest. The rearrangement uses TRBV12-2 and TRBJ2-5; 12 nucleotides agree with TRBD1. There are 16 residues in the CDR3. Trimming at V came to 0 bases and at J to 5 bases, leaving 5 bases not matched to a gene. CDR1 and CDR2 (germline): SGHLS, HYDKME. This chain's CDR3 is CASSLGTGGEGDTQYF. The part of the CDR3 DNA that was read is TGTGCCAGCTCTCTCGGGACAGGGGGCGAGGGAGACACCCAGTAC.

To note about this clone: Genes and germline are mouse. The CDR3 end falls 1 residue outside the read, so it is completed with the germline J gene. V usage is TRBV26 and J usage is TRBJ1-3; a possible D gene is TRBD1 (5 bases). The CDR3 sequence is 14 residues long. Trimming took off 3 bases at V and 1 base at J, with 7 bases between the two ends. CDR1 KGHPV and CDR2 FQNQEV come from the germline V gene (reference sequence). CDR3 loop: CASSLRESGNTLYF. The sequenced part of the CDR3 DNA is TGTGCCAGCAGTCTCAGGGAGTCTGGAAATACGCTCTAT.

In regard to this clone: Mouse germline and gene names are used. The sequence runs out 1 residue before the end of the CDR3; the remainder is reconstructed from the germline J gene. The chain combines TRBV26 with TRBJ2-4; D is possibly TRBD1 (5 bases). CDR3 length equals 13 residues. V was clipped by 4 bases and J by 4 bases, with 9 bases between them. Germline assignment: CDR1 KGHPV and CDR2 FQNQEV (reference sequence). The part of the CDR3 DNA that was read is TGTGCCAGCAGTCCCTCCAGGGAAAACACCTTGTAC. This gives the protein CASSPSRENTLY. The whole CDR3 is CASSPSRENTLYF.

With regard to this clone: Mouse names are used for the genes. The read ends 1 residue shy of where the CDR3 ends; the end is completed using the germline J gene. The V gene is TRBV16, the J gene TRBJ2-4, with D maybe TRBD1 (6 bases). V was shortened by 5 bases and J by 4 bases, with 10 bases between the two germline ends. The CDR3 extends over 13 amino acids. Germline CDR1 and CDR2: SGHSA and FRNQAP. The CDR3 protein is CASSHRVENTLYF. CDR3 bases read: TGTGCAAGCAGCCACAGGGTGGAAAACACCTTGTAC. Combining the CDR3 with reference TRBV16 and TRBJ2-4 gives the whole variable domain NAGVIQTPRHKVTGKGQEATLWCEPISGHSAVFWYRQTIVQGLEFLTYFRNQAPIDDSGMPKERFSAQMPNQSHSTLKIQSTQPQDSAVYLCASSHRVENTLYFGAGTRLSVL.

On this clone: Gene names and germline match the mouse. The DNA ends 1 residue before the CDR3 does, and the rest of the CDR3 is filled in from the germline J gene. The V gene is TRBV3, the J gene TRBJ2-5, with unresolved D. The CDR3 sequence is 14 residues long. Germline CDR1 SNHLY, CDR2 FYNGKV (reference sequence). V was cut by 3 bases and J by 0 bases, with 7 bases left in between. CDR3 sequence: CASSFYFNQDTQYF. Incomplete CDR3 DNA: TGTGCCAGCAGCTTCTACTTTAACCAAGACACCCAGTAC.

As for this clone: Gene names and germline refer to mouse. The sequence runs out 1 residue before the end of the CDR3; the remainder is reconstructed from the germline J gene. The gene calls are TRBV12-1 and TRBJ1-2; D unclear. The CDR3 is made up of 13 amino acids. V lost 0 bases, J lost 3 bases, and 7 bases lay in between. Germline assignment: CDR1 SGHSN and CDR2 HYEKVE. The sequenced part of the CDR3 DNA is TGTGCCAGCTCTCTCGCTGCAGACTCCGACTACACC. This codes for CASSLAADSDYT. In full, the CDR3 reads CASSLAADSDYTF.